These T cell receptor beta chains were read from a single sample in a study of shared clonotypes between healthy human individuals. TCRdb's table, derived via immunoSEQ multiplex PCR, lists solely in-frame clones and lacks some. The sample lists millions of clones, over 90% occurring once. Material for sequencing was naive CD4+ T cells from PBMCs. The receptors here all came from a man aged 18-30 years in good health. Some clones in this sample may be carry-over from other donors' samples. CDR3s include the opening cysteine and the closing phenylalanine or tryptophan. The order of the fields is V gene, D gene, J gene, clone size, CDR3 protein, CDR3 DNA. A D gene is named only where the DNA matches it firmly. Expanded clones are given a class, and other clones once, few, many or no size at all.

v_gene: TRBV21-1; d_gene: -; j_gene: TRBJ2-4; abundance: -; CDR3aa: CASSKGGQDENIQYF; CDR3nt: TGTGCCAGCAGCAAAGGGGGACAGGACGAAAACATTCAGTACTTC
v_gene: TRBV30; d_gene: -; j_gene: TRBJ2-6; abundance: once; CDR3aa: CAWSATGANVLTF; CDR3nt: TGTGCCTGGAGCGCCACAGGAGCCAACGTCCTGACTTTC
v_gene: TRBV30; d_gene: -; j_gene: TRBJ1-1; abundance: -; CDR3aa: CAWSGTGKKNTEAFF; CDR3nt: TGTGCCTGGAGTGGAACAGGGAAAAAGAACACTGAAGCTTTCTTT
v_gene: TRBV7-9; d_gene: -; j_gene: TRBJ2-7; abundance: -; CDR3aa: CASSFPEPRWYF; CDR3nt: TGTGCCAGCAGCTTCCCCGAGCCTCGGTGGTACTTC
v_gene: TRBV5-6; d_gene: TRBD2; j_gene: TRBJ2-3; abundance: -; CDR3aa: CASSFPSGSADTQYF; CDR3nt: TGTGCCAGCAGCTTTCCTAGCGGGAGTGCAGATACGCAGTATTTT
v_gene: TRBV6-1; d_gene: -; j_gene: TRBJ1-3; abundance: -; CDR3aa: CASSDRALGNTIYF; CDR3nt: TGTGCCAGCAGTGACCGGGCGCTCGGAAACACCATATATTTT
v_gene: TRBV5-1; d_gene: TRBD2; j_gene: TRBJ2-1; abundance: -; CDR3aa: CASSYGTSDNNEQFF; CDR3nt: TGCGCCAGCTCATACGGGACTAGCGACAACAATGAGCAGTTCTTC
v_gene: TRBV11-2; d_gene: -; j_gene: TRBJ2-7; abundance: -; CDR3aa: CASSPLGLHYEQYF; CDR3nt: TGTGCCAGCAGCCCCCTGGGACTCCACTACGAGCAGTACTTC
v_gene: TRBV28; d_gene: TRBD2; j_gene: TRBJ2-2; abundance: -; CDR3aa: CASSSPAGLAGVGTGELFF; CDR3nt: TGTGCCAGCAGTTCGCCCGCCGGACTAGCGGGAGTCGGGACCGGGGAGCTGTTTTTT
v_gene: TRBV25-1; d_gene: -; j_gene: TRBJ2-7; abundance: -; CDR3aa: CASSATGRYEQYF; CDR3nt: TGTGCCAGCAGTGCCACAGGGCGCTACGAGCAGTACTTC
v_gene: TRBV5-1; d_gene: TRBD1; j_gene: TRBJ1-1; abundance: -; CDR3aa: CASSLDRVGTEAFF; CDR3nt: TGCGCCAGCAGCCTGGACAGGGTTGGCACTGAAGCTTTCTTT
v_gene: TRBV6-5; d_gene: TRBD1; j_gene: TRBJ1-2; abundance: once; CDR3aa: CASSYVSGQGNGYTF; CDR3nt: TGTGCCAGCAGTTACGTTTCCGGACAGGGCAATGGCTACACCTTC
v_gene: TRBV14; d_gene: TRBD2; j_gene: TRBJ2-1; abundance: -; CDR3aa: CASSQVVAGASYNEQFF; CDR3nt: TGTGCCAGCAGCCAAGTGGTAGCGGGGGCGTCCTACAATGAGCAGTTCTTC
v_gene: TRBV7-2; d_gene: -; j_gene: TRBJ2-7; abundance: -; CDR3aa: CASSNLAFAYEQYF; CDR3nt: TGTGCCAGCAGTAATCTAGCGTTTGCCTACGAGCAGTACTTC
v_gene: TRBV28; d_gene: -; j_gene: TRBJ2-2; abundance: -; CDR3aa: CASSYRVWDTGELFF; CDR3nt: TGTGCCAGCAGTTACAGGGTGTGGGACACCGGGGAGCTGTTTTTT
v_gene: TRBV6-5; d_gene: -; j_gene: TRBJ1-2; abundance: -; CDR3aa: CASSQGTSPGGYTF; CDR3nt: TGTGCCAGCAGTCAAGGGACATCACCGGGGGGCTACACCTTC
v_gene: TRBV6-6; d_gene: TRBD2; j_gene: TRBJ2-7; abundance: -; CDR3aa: CACSGWGGDEQYF; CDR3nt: TGTGCCTGTAGCGGGTGGGGAGGCGACGAGCAGTACTTC
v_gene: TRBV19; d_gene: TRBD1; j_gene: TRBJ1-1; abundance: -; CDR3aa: CASSSHTGGPRLNTEAFF; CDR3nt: TGTGCCAGTAGTAGCCACACAGGGGGCCCGCGCTTGAACACTGAAGCTTTCTTT
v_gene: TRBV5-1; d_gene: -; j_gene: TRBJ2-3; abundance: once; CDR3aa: CASSSGEMADTQYF; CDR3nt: TGCGCCAGCAGCTCGGGGGAGATGGCAGATACGCAGTATTTT
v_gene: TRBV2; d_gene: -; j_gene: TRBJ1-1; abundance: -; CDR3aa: CASSLDREAFF; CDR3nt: TGTGCCAGCAGCCTCGACAGGGAAGCTTTCTTT
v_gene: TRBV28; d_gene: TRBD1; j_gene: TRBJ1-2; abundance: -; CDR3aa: CASTTGPTNYGYTF; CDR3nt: TGTGCCAGCACGACAGGGCCCACTAACTATGGCTACACCTTC
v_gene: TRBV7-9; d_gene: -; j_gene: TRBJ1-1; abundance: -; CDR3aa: CASSLVRPEAFF; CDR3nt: TGTGCCAGCAGCTTAGTGAGGCCTGAAGCTTTCTTT
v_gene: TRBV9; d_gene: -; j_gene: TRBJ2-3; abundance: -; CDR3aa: CASSVEQGMGQYF; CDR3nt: TGTGCCAGCAGCGTAGAGCAGGGAATGGGGCAGTATTTT
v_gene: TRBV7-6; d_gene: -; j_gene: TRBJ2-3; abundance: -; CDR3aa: CASSSPGAAYDTQYF; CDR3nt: TGTGCCAGCAGCTCTCCGGGAGCGGCATACGATACGCAGTATTTT
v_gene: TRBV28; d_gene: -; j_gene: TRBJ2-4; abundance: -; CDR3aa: CASSLWGRNVAKNIQYF; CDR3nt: TGTGCCAGCAGTTTATGGGGGCGGAACGTAGCCAAAAACATTCAGTACTTC
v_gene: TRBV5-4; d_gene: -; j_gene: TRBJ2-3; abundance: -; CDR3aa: CASSLRGPSTDTQYF; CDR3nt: TGTGCCAGCAGCTTGCGCGGACCCAGCACAGATACGCAGTATTTT
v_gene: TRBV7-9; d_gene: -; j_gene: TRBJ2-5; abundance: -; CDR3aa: CASSLGGTGTETQYF; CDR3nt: TGTGCCAGCAGCTTAGGAGGCACAGGGACCGAGACCCAGTACTTC
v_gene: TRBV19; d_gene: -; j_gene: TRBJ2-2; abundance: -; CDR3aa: CASIKEPLSGELFF; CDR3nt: TGTGCCAGTATAAAGGAGCCCCTGTCCGGGGAGCTGTTTTTT
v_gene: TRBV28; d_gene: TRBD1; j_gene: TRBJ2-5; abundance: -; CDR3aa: CASRSWGQGVGETQYF; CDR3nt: TGTGCCAGCAGAAGCTGGGGACAGGGGGTTGGAGAGACCCAGTACTTC
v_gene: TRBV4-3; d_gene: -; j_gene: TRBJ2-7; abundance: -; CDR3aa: CASSQVRGLAYEQYF; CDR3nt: TGCGCCAGCAGCCAAGTTCGCGGATTAGCCTACGAGCAGTACTTC
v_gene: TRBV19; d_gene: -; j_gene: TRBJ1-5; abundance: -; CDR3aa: CASNPRGNQPQHF; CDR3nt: TGTGCCAGCAATCCTCGAGGTAATCAGCCCCAGCATTTT
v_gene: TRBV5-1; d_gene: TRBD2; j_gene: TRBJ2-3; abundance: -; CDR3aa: CASSLIAGGPGFADTQYF; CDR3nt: TGCGCCAGCAGCTTGATAGCGGGAGGGCCTGGGTTTGCAGATACGCAGTATTTT
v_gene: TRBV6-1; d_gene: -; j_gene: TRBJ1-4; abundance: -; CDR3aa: CASTLDRPNNEKLFF; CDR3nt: TGTGCCAGCACCCTAGACAGGCCCAATAATGAAAAACTGTTTTTT
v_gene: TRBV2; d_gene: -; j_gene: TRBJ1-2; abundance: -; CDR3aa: CASRQTNYGYTF; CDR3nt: TGTGCCAGCAGGCAGACGAACTATGGCTACACCTTC